Detailed here is one T cell receptor (beta chain). This sample stems from a study of blood T cell repertoires in COVID-19. Per the original data handling: Amplified reference gene primers provided the basis for estimating nucleated cell counts. Generated by immunoSEQ multiplex PCR, the TCRdb table keeps only in-frame clones and is missing some. V and J calls and clone size come straight from that table; D and trimming were deduced from the DNA. The sample yields about 15,000 clones, 73% seen once. Between the trimmed V and J ends, which lost 6 bases and 0 bases, there was a span of 8 bases. Germline values: CDR1 KGHSH, CDR2 LQKENI. CDR3 length equals 13 residues.

The chain uses TRBV18 and TRBJ1-1; the D gene is possibly TRBD1 (5 bases). The sample comprised peripheral blood. This TCR derives from a man between 65 and 85 years old with acute or convalescent COVID-19. The CDR3 loop is CASSGGLNTEAFF. CDR3 nucleotide sequence: TGTGCCAGCTCGGGGGGATTGAACACTGAAGCTTTCTTT.